This T cell receptor (beta chain) was retrieved from a study of T cell repertoires in cytomegalovirus infection. Study-level background: Selected CMV epitopes included recently identified HLA-C-restricted ones as well as well-studied HLA-B-restricted ones.

One entry per CDR3 protein, called by TCRdb with MiXCR from the reads. The table records hundreds of thousands of distinct CDR3 sequences, roughly 30% of them present only once. This clonotype was found a few times. Its antigen is not known. The source of this sequence is a human donor in good health (CMV status not recorded). Some clones in this sample may be carry-over from other donors' samples. The sequencing here drew on cultured CD8+ T cells from PBMCs, taken from culture after CMV antigen stimulation.

CDR3 protein: CASSDPGHRNQPQHF. The CDR3 DNA is TGTGCCAGCAGTGACCCCGGACACAGAAATCAGCCCCAGCATTTT. This chain uses TRBV2 with TRBJ1-5; the D gene is possibly TRBD1 (5 bases). V was pared by 3 bases and J by 4 bases, with 13 bases between. The CDR3 is made up of 15 amino acids. Germline lookup yields CDR1 SNHLY and CDR2 FYNNEI.